This entry lists 26 T cell receptor beta chains sequenced from one sample in a study of T cell repertoires in cytomegalovirus infection. TCRdb called the reads again in MiXCR, with one record for every CDR3 protein. The sample lists roughly 230,000 distinct CDR3 sequences; approximately 7% were seen once. Sequencing was carried out using PBMCs. The receptors stem from a human donor in good health (CMV status not recorded). Some clones in this sample may be carry-over from other donors' samples.

This clonotype was detected ten times or more. This sequence joins TRBV5-1 and TRBJ1-6, with D uncertain. The V end was cut by 0 bases, the J end by 0 bases, with 7 bases between. The CDR3 runs 16 residues. Per germline, CDR1 SGHRS and CDR2 YFSETQ. The CDR3 region is CASSLDPGSYNSPLHF. CDR3 nucleotides: TGCGCCAGCAGCTTGGATCCGGGCTCCTATAATTCACCCCTCCACTTT. Full variable domain (missing parts from reference TRBV5-1 and TRBJ1-6): KAGVTQTPRYLIKTRGQQVTLSCSPISGHRSVSWYQQTPGQGLQFLFEYFSETQRNKGNFPGRFSGRQFSNSRSEMNVSTLELGDSALYLCASSLDPGSYNSPLHFGNGTRLTVT.

The sample holds many counts of this clonotype. This rearrangement joins TRBV7-2 to TRBJ1-4; D call uncertain. Germline V gives CDR1 SGHTA, CDR2 FQGNSA. CDR3 length: 14 residues. Trimming left V 0 bases short and J 5 bases short, with 7 bases between. The chain's CDR3 is CASSLAAINEKLFF. The CDR3 bases are TGTGCCAGCAGCTTAGCAGCGATAAATGAAAAACTGTTTTTT.

Many counts were recorded for this clonotype. This chain uses TRBV4-2 with TRBJ2-1; 7 bases map to TRBD2. V lost 3 bases to trimming and J lost 4 bases; unmatched junction nucleotides: 6. This CDR3 contains 15 residues. Looked up from germline, CDR1 is LGHNA and CDR2 is YNFKEQ. The CDR3 protein is CASSHAGTTYNEQFF. The CDR3, as DNA: TGTGCCAGCAGCCATGCCGGGACTACTTACAATGAGCAGTTCTTC.

This clonotype was counted at least ten times. The chain has TRBV28 and TRBJ1-1, with D maybe TRBD1 (6 bases). Trimming shortened V by 2 bases and J by 4 bases, and 14 bases separated the two germline ends. CDR1 and CDR2 (germline): MDHEN, SYDVKM. This CDR3 comprises 15 residues. The CDR3, as DNA: TGTGCCAGCAGTTTACGGGCAGGGGCCGGCACTGAAGCTTTCTTT. This encodes CASSLRAGAGTEAFF.

This sequence joins TRBV6-1 and TRBJ1-4; no clear D. Looked up from germline, CDR1 is MNHNS and CDR2 is SASEGT. The CDR3 is 14 residues long. V lost 6 bases and J lost 3, with 11 bases in between. The CDR3 DNA is TGTGCCAGCAGGGAACCGGGAGCTAATGAAAAACTGTTTTTT. Translating gives CASREPGANEKLFF.

This clonotype turned up a few times. The chain couples TRBV11-2 to TRBJ1-1; D unresolved. The germline V and J ends were trimmed by 8 bases and 1 base, with 14 bases remaining between them. In germline, CDR1 is SGHAT, CDR2 FQNNGV. This CDR3 is built from 14 residues. The CDR3: CASGKGSQNTEAFF. DNA for the CDR3: TGTGCCAGCGGGAAGGGCAGCCAGAACACTGAAGCTTTCTTT.

This clonotype was seen at least ten times. The V gene is TRBV5-1, the J gene TRBJ2-5; either TRBD1 or TRBD2 may fit D (5 bases each). The CDR3 covers 16 residues. Trimming removed 5 bases from V and 2 bases from J, with 19 bases in between. The V gene's germline CDR1 is SGHRS and CDR2 YFSETQ. DNA for the CDR3: TGCGCCAGCAGTTTGTCGGGACGGAGTGTACAAGAGACCCAGTACTTC. Amino acids: CASSLSGRSVQETQYF.

This clonotype was recorded many times. The CDR3 spells CASSQEDFARTQYF. The CDR3 nucleotides read TGCGCCAGCAGCCAAGAGGACTTCGCAAGGACGCAGTATTTT. V is TRBV4-1 and J is TRBJ2-3, with D possibly being TRBD2 (5 bases). V lost 0 bases to trimming and J lost 9 bases, with 13 bases between them. Germline V gives CDR1 MGHRA, CDR2 YSYEKL. The CDR3 is made up of 14 amino acids.

The chain joins TRBV7-3 to TRBJ2-5; no reliable D call. The CDR3 loop spans 14 amino acids. Between the trimmed V and J ends, which lost 0 bases and 3 bases, there was a span of 8 bases. Germline CDR1 and CDR2: SGHTA and FQGTGA. CDR3 in amino acids: CASSLTRAEETQYF. The CDR3 DNA follows: TGTGCCAGCAGCTTAACCCGGGCAGAAGAGACCCAGTACTTC.

This clonotype turned up a few times. CDR3 in amino acids: CASTDDGANVLTF. CDR3 bases: TGTGCCAGCACCGATGACGGGGCCAACGTCCTGACTTTC. This chain connects TRBV6-2 or TRBV6-3 to TRBJ2-6; D uncertain. This CDR3 is 13 amino acids long. Per germline, CDR1 MNHEY and CDR2 SVGEGT. With 7 bases removed from V and 4 bases from J, the gap between germline ends came to 8 bases.

This clonotype was picked up many times. The chain joins TRBV5-1 to TRBJ1-4; D is uncertain. V was pared by 0 bases and J by 8 bases, with 14 bases between. Germline V gene data show CDR1 as SGHRS and CDR2 as YFSETQ. The CDR3 sequence is 15 residues long. CDR3 sequence: CASSLAAGRSEKLFF. CDR3 bases: TGCGCCAGCAGCTTGGCCGCGGGGAGGAGCGAAAAACTGTTTTTT.

This clonotype has ten or more counts. The chain recombines TRBV30 with TRBJ1-1; TRBD1 aligns across 7 bases. CDR1 and CDR2 from the germline V gene are GTSNPN and SVGIG (reference sequence). The CDR3 has 13 amino acids. J lost 0 bases, V lost 6 bases, and 4 bases had no gene match. The CDR3: CACRQGLNTEAFF. CDR3 bases: TGTGCCTGCCGACAGGGACTGAACACTGAAGCTTTCTTT.

The gene calls are TRBV20-1 and TRBJ2-3, with TRBD2 as a possible D gene (7 bases). Trimming took off 6 bases at V and 4 bases at J, with 20 bases between the two ends. The CDR3 runs 15 residues. Looked up from germline, CDR1 is DFQATT and CDR2 is SNEGSKA (reference sequence). CDR3 protein: CSALGGRAGADTQYF. The CDR3 region has the DNA TGCAGTGCCCTGGGGGGCCGGGCGGGAGCAGATACGCAGTATTTT.

This clonotype was counted ten times or more. The rearrangement links TRBV7-2 to TRBJ2-4; 7 bases match TRBD2. The trim removed 10 bases at V and 0 bases at J, leaving 15 bases unmatched. The CDR3 runs to 17 residues. The germline V gene has CDR1 SGHTA and CDR2 FQGNSA. CDR3 in amino acids: CATQLEASGPAKNIQYF. In nucleotides, the CDR3 is TGTGCCACCCAGCTTGAGGCTAGCGGCCCAGCCAAAAACATTCAGTACTTC.

This clonotype was observed at least ten times. V and J are TRBV9 and TRBJ1-1; possible D gene TRBD1, 5 bases. The CDR3 loop spans 14 amino acids. Trimming shortened V by 3 bases and J by 5 bases, and 14 bases separated the two germline ends. Per germline, CDR1 SGDLS and CDR2 YYNGEE. The CDR3 sequence: CASSGMGGTTEAFF. The CDR3 coding sequence is TGTGCCAGCAGCGGGATGGGGGGGACGACTGAAGCTTTCTTT.

This clonotype was picked up many times. The chain employs TRBV5-6 and TRBJ1-1; D is undetermined. The length of the CDR3 is 18 residues. The ends were cut back, 0 bases at V and 4 bases at J, with 22 bases in the middle. Germline V lookup: CDR1 SGHDT, CDR2 YYEEEE. The CDR3, as DNA: TGTGCCAGCAGCTTGGCATTGGGTTTGGGGATTAGAGGCACTGAAGCTTTCTTT. It specifies CASSLALGLGIRGTEAFF.

This clonotype was seen ten or more times. This chain joins TRBV20-1 and TRBJ2-3; TRBD1 aligns across 11 bases. Looked up from germline, CDR1 is DFQATT and CDR2 is SNEGSKA (reference sequence). V lost 4 bases and J lost 4; bases outside the gene matches: 10. This CDR3 has 16 residues. In DNA form, the CDR3 reads TGCAGTGCTACCGGAACTCCGGGACAGGGGGCAGATACGCAGTATTTT. Amino acids: CSATGTPGQGADTQYF.

This clonotype was seen ten or more times. The DNA for the CDR3 is TGTGCCAGCGGGGGGCTGGCTGGAAACACCATATATTTT. Translation gives CASGGLAGNTIYF. V and J are TRBV6-1 and TRBJ1-3, with D maybe TRBD1 (6 bases). There are 13 residues in the CDR3. CDR1 MNHNS and CDR2 SASEGT come from the germline V gene. Trimming shortened V by 8 bases and J by 2 bases, and 10 bases separated the two germline ends.

This clonotype was counted many times. The chain links TRBV7-9 to TRBJ1-1, with a possible D match to TRBD1 (5 bases). The CDR3 consists of 12 residues. CDR1 is SEHNR, CDR2 FQNEAQ, per germline (reference sequence). Trimming took off 11 bases at V and 0 bases at J, with 10 bases between the two ends. The CDR3 protein is CACRQMNTEAFF. The CDR3 nucleotides read TGTGCCTGCCGACAGATGAACACTGAAGCTTTCTTT.

This clonotype was counted between two and nine times. CDR3 coding DNA: TGCAGCGGGAGTCGACAGGGCGGGCTAGATACGCAGTATTTT. Its translation: CSGSRQGGLDTQYF. V is TRBV29-1 and J is TRBJ2-3; 7 bases line up with TRBD1. Germline V CDR1 and CDR2: SQVTM, ANQGSEA. The CDR3 extends over 14 amino acids. V lost 7 bases to trimming and J lost 5 bases; unmatched junction nucleotides: 12.

This clonotype showed up many times. The V and J genes are TRBV27 and TRBJ1-5, with a weak D call TRBD1 (5 bases). The germline CDR1 and CDR2 sequences are MNHEY and SMNVEV (reference sequence). Trimming shortened V by 4 bases and J by 2 bases, and 9 bases separated the two germline ends. The CDR3 runs 14 residues. The CDR3 spells CASSSQAGNQPQHF. DNA of the CDR3: TGTGCCAGCAGTTCACAGGCAGGCAATCAGCCCCAGCATTTT.

This clonotype was counted many times. The chain links TRBV7-9 to TRBJ2-7, with a tentative D call TRBD2 (5 bases). Germline CDR1 SEHNR, CDR2 FQNEAQ (reference sequence). Trimming took 5 bases from V and 3 from J, leaving 20 bases between them. The CDR3 sequence is 16 residues long. The CDR3 region is CASSPVRGVRFYEQYF. As DNA, the CDR3 is TGTGCCAGCAGCCCTGTTCGGGGAGTAAGATTCTACGAGCAGTACTTC. Full variable domain (outside the CDR3, taken from reference TRBV7-9 and TRBJ2-7): DTGVSQNPRHKITKRGQNVTFRCDPISEHNRLYWYRQTLGQGPEFLTYFQNEAQLEKSRLLSDRFSAERPKGSFSTLEIQRTEQGDSAMYLCASSPVRGVRFYEQYFGPGTRLTVT.

The chain employs TRBV14 and TRBJ1-6; weak D call: TRBD1 (5 bases). The V gene's germline CDR1 is SGHDN and CDR2 FVKESK. The V end was cut by 0 bases, the J end by 8 bases, with 14 bases between. CDR3 length: 16 amino acids. DNA for the CDR3: TGTGCCAGCAGCCAAGACATCGGGACGGTCCATTCACCCCTCCACTTT. Protein: CASSQDIGTVHSPLHF.

This clonotype appeared many times. The V and J genes are TRBV7-2 and TRBJ2-5; possibly TRBD1 for D (7 bases). The CDR3 length is 16 residues. CDR1 SGHTA and CDR2 FQGNSA come from the germline V gene. V was trimmed by 0 bases and J by 2 bases, leaving 13 bases between them. In nucleotides, the CDR3 is TGTGCCAGCAGCTTAGCCGCTGCAGGGGGGCAAGAGACCCAGTACTTC. Amino acids: CASSLAAAGGQETQYF.

This clonotype was seen ten or more times. This chain links TRBV12-3 or TRBV12-4 with TRBJ2-1; D not certain. V lost 6 bases and J lost 7, with 10 bases in between. The CDR3 extends over 12 amino acids. The CDR3 protein is CASSPVINEQFF. The CDR3 DNA reads TGTGCCAGCAGCCCCGTCATTAATGAGCAGTTCTTC.

There are many counts of this clonotype. CDR3 nucleotide sequence: TGTGCCAGCAGTGGGCTAGCGGGGGGGCGCTCCTACAATGAGCAGTTCTTC. Protein product: CASSGLAGGRSYNEQFF. V gene TRBV5-4 combines with J gene TRBJ2-1, with 12 positions matching TRBD2. The CDR3 runs to 17 residues. V shed 5 bases and J 0 bases; nucleotides not matched to a gene: 6. Germline V gene lookup returns CDR1 SGHNT and CDR2 YYREEE (reference sequence).